This TCR beta chain appears in the sequencing data of a study of shared clonotypes between healthy human individuals (dated by TCRdb to between 2020 and 2021). About the study as a whole: The cohort included three men and a couple of women between 18 and 49 years of age. For each donor, three plates each were used for CD4 naive and CD4 memory, two plates were used for CD8 naive, and one plate was used for CD8 memory. Different laboratories and diverse techniques were used to prepare libraries and sequence TCR repertoires, to increase sequencing depth and limit assay-specific biases. Leukapheresis yielded between about 0.94 and 10 billion PBMCs per donor. Blood TCR repertoires of roughly five healthy adults were deeply sequenced to estimate repertoire size and the extent of clonotype sharing between individuals. Overall study results and their limits: Higher generation probabilities were observed for clonotypes shared by all four sorted-subset donors than for non-shared clonotypes. The genetic and exposure-history diversity represented was limited by the small number of donors. Only blood was sampled, and tissue TCR repertoires likely differ from those in blood. Pairwise subsampling led to the expectation that sequencing depth would affect the degree of clonotype sharing among donors. Across a handful of donors, about 4.5% of naive CD4, over 3% of naive CD8, roughly 2.2% of memory CD4, and roughly 0.4% of memory CD8 clonotypes were shared. Incomplete sequencing was indicated by rarefaction of sorted-subset datasets, despite the large sequencing depth. Larger estimated clonotype richness was generally found for naive subsets than for memory subsets.

Donors were healthy HIV-negative adults with no recently reported acute infections or vaccinations. Every donor was a Caucasian adult living in Nashville, Tennessee, USA. CD4+ T cells were enriched by magnetic negative selection; naive cells were then positively selected on CD45RA, and the negative fraction formed the memory subset. Blood was obtained by leukapheresis, after which PBMCs were separated by Ficoll-Histopaque density gradient centrifugation and cryopreserved in liquid nitrogen vapor phase. Analytical flow cytometry was used to check the purity and quantity of each magnetically sorted T cell population. Each sorted fraction had its genomic DNA isolated and then quantified by UV absorbance on a Nanodrop 2000c. TCR CDR3 regions were amplified from genomic DNA by multiplex PCR using the deep immunoSEQ assay. Extracted genomic DNA from each cell subset was spread evenly across all wells of several immunoSEQ 96-well plates, with each plate serving as a replicate. Each replicate PCR for sorted subsets received around 0.2 ug genomic DNA, equal to about 29,000 T cell genomes. Purified libraries were quantified with a Qubit 3.0 fluorometer, sized on a Bioanalyzer 2100, and re-quantified with the KAPA Library Quantification kit. Each immunoSEQ 96-well plate was sequenced on its own single-read 150-cycle Illumina NextSeq 550 flow cell. Turning to the authors' computational methods: The immunoSEQ output contained only junctional sequences without quality scores, so filtering could not match that applied to full-length reads. To assign V/J genes and CDR3, sequences were annotated using PyIR, a Python wrapper for IgBLAST v1.9, with IMGT germline references. Reads were removed for weak V/J assignments (E-value above 1e-6), missing CDR3, stop codons, out-of-frame junctions, or ambiguous translated residues. A V3J clonotype was defined by an identical inferred V gene, J gene, and CDR3 amino acid sequence. Percentage overlap between repertoires was computed as shared unique clonotypes divided by the size of the smaller repertoire. Richness of each repertoire was evaluated using RTK rarefaction, the Chao1 estimator, and Recon v2.1 estimates of unobserved clonotypes. For all TCRbeta clonotypes obtained by the gDNA method from four donors, generation probabilities were computed with OLGA. Entries here come from immuneACCESS through TCRdb and include only in-frame sequences with V and J called. Some clones fail to appear in such tables; in the studies checked, an unresolved V gene covers under half of the shortfall, and the cause of the remainder is unknown. For V, J and clone size, that table is used; D and trimming come from the DNA. The sample table lists about 990,000 clones, 75% to 80% of them with a count of one. 0.5% to 0.65% of the sample comes from the top ten.

Trimming takes 5 bases from V and 7 bases from J, and the germline ends sit 18 bases apart. The CDR3 spans 14 residues, from the cysteine through the phenylalanine. Only the CDR3 DNA is retained, 42 bases long and in frame from the first base. The germline V gene sets CDR1 to SGHAT and CDR2 to FQNNGV. A note on this clone: It lacks a known antigen. There are no base qualities to consult, and no much larger clone falls within one base.

The chain employs TRBV11-2 and TRBJ2-7, and perhaps TRBD1 as D gene, on 6 matching bases. The sequence was obtained from a man aged 18 to 29 in good health. Some clones in this sample may be carry-over from other donors' samples. Sequences were obtained from memory CD4+ T cells from PBMCs. Read against the paper, the sample's cell subset or site label means: CD45RA-negative fraction. In nucleotide form, the sequence is TGTGCCAGCAGCCCCAGGGGAGTTCTACGAGAGCAGTACTTC. It is translated as CASSPRGVLREQYF.